Each of the 3 T cell receptor beta chains below was sequenced from the same sample in a study of identical twins. TCRdb re-called the 5' RACE reads through MiXCR, storing one row per CDR3 protein. This sample has 1.5 million or so distinct CDR3 sequences, with about 32% found just once. The material sequenced was cord blood. Every receptor here comes from a newborn girl in good health.

This clonotype turned up a few times. The CDR3 is CSASGYGPDTQYF. As DNA, the CDR3 is TGCAGTGCTAGTGGCTACGGCCCAGATACGCAGTATTTT. The chain combines TRBV20-1 with TRBJ2-3, with D uncertain. CDR1 DFQATT and CDR2 SNEGSKA come from the germline V gene (reference sequence). The CDR3 consists of 13 residues. V was shortened by 3 bases and J by 4 bases, with 11 bases between the two germline ends.

The chain carries TRBV6-1 and TRBJ1-4; the D is unclear. The CDR3 is 15 residues long. Trimming left V 3 bases short and J 3 bases short, with 11 bases between. CDR1 is MNHNS, CDR2 SASEGT, per germline. The CDR3 protein is CASSDPGQPNEKLFF. CDR3 nucleotide sequence: TGTGCCAGCAGTGACCCTGGGCAGCCTAATGAAAAACTGTTTTTT.

J is TRBJ1-2 and V is TRBV7-9; 7 bases line up with TRBD1. Looked up from germline, CDR1 is SEHNR and CDR2 is FQNEAQ (reference sequence). The trim removed 5 bases at V and 8 bases at J, leaving 17 bases unmatched. CDR3 length: 16 amino acids. As DNA, the CDR3 is TGTGCCAGCAGCCACACGACAGGGCCGCTCCCGGGGGGCTACACCTTC. Amino acid sequence: CASSHTTGPLPGGYTF.